One and the same sample provided the 29 T cell receptor beta chains below, sequenced in a study of identical twins. TCRdb re-called the 5' RACE reads with MiXCR, one entry per CDR3 protein. The repertoire includes about 300,000 distinct CDR3 sequences, approximately 13% of them detected once, and roughly 7% sits in the top ten. The sample was also reused in another study, on yellow fever vaccine responses in identical twins.

The sequencing sample was made of CD8+ T cells sorted from blood. These receptors all stem from a young woman in good health.

The chain couples TRBV7-9 to TRBJ1-1, with 7 bases identical to TRBD1. The CDR3 runs to 16 residues. The junction had 12 bases not matched to a gene; V was cut back by 0 bases and J by 8 bases. Germline CDR1 and CDR2: SEHNR and FQNEAQ (reference sequence). The CDR3 nucleotides are TGTGCCAGCAGCTTAGCCCACGTGGGACAGAAAAGAGAAGCTTTCTTT. Its protein product is CASSLAHVGQKREAFF.

This clonotype was found a few times. For the CDR3, the DNA is TGTGCCAGCAGCCAAGAGGGGACTAGCGGCCCCTACGAGCAGTACTTC. Protein sequence: CASSQEGTSGPYEQYF. J is TRBJ2-7 and V is TRBV3-1; TRBD2 agrees at 11 bases. The CDR3 has 16 residues. Germline V lookup: CDR1 LGHDT, CDR2 YNNKEL (reference sequence). V shed 0 bases and J 2 bases; nucleotides not matched to a gene: 3.

The J gene is TRBJ2-7, the V gene TRBV7-9; weak D call: TRBD1 (6 bases). V lost 2 bases, J lost 2 bases, and 10 bases lay in between. Germline values: CDR1 SEHNR, CDR2 FQNEAQ (reference sequence). The CDR3 is made up of 14 amino acids. CDR3 in amino acids: CASSLLGQTYEQYV. The CDR3 DNA is TGTGCCAGCAGCTTACTTGGACAGACCTACGAGCAGTACGTC.

This clonotype was found many times. V usage is TRBV20-1 and J usage is TRBJ2-3, with TRBD2 matching 9 bases. Trimming cost V 5 bases and J 0 bases; bases outside gene matches: 6. The CDR3 extends over 15 amino acids. The germline V gene encodes CDR1 DFQATT and CDR2 SNEGSKA (reference sequence). In DNA, the CDR3 is TGCAGTGCTCTCGGACTAGCGACTAGCACAGATACGCAGTATTTT. As protein: CSALGLATSTDTQYF.

In this sample, this clonotype turned up many times. The chain links TRBV2 to TRBJ2-1; the match to TRBD1 covers 7 bases. The germline CDR1 and CDR2 sequences are SNHLY and FYNNEI. V lost 6 bases and J lost 6; bases outside the gene matches: 17. The CDR3 totals 17 residues. The CDR3 DNA reads as TGTGCCAGCAGATGGCCACAGACAGGGATAGGACTCAATGAGCAGTTCTTC. This gives the protein CASRWPQTGIGLNEQFF.

The chain recombines TRBV9 with TRBJ1-1; D uncertain. V dropped 3 bases and J dropped 3 bases, with 6 bases sitting between them. From germline, CDR1 is SGDLS and CDR2 YYNGEE. The CDR3 contains 12 residues. CDR3 coding DNA: TGTGCCAGCAGCGGCCCGTACACTGAAGCTTTCTTT. Protein sequence: CASSGPYTEAFF.

Many counts were recorded for this clonotype. The J gene is TRBJ2-7, the V gene TRBV29-1, with D hard to call. V lost 6 bases, J lost 0 bases, and 6 bases lay in between. The CDR3 extends over 11 amino acids. Per germline, CDR1 SQVTM and CDR2 ANQGSEA. CDR3 loop: CSVHTSYEQYF. In nucleotides, the CDR3 is TGCAGCGTACACACCTCCTACGAGCAGTACTTC.

This clonotype was found a few times. The chain links TRBV20-1 to TRBJ1-5; 11 positions match TRBD1. The CDR3 is made up of 13 amino acids. Germline assignment: CDR1 DFQATT and CDR2 SNEGSKA (reference sequence). Trimming at V came to 6 bases and at J to 5 bases, leaving 3 bases not matched to a gene. CDR3 DNA sequence: TGCAGTGCCGCGGGACAGGGGGATCAGCCCCAGCATTTT. This encodes CSAAGQGDQPQHF.

This clonotype showed up just a few times. This chain joins TRBV15 and TRBJ2-7; 11 nucleotides match TRBD2. The CDR3 contains 15 residues. Germline CDR1 is LNHNV and CDR2 is YYDKDF (reference sequence). Trimming took 4 bases from V and 4 from J; bases not matched to a gene: 6. The CDR3 loop is CATSNFSGRAYEQYF. CDR3 nucleotide sequence: TGTGCCACCAGCAACTTTAGCGGGAGGGCTTACGAGCAGTACTTC.

In nucleotides, the CDR3 is TGTGCCAGCAGTTCCTTCCACACAGGGGCGCCCATGAACACTGAAGCTTTCTTT. It specifies CASSSFHTGAPMNTEAFF. V and J are TRBV28 and TRBJ1-1; TRBD1 agrees at 7 bases. This CDR3 region has 18 residues. After removal of 4 bases from V and 0 bases from J, the junction contained 14 bases not matched to a gene. The germline V gene has CDR1 MDHEN and CDR2 SYDVKM.

This chain uses TRBV7-6 with TRBJ1-2, with D perhaps matching TRBD1 (6 bases). Between the trimmed V and J ends, which lost 5 bases and 0 bases, there was a span of 25 bases. The CDR3 contains 19 residues. The germline CDR1 and CDR2 sequences are SGHVS and FNYEAQ. This CDR3 is CASSARLGGHTDPNYGYTF. CDR3 nucleotide sequence: TGTGCCAGCAGCGCACGTTTAGGGGGACACACGGACCCTAACTATGGCTACACCTTC.

Here the CDR3 DNA reads TGTGCCAGCAGCTTAGCGGACAGCATGAACACTGAAGCTTTCTTT. Amino acids: CASSLADSMNTEAFF. The chain combines TRBV7-9 with TRBJ1-1, with D possibly matching TRBD1 (6 bases). V lost 0 bases and J 0 bases, leaving 8 bases between the germline ends. Per the germline V gene, CDR1 is SEHNR and CDR2 is FQNEAQ (reference sequence). The CDR3 totals 15 residues.

The table lists this clonotype with a few counts. The chain uses TRBV7-8 and TRBJ2-7; D call uncertain. V lost 2 bases and J 0 bases, leaving 8 bases between the germline ends. This CDR3 contains 14 residues. Germline-derived CDR1 and CDR2 are SGHVS and FQNEAQ. CDR3: CASSLRWDSYEQYF. Written as DNA, the CDR3 is TGTGCCAGCAGCTTAAGGTGGGACTCCTACGAGCAGTACTTC.

A few counts support this clonotype. This chain uses TRBV7-2 with TRBJ2-1, with TRBD2 identical over 7 bases. The trim removed 5 bases at V and 4 bases at J, leaving 14 bases unmatched. The CDR3 is made up of 17 amino acids. Germline assignment: CDR1 SGHTA and CDR2 FQGNSA. CDR3 DNA: TGTGCCAGCAGCCACGAGGTGACTAGCTATACGTACAATGAGCAGTTCTTC. Protein product: CASSHEVTSYTYNEQFF.

The gene calls are TRBV24-1 and TRBJ2-2, with D perhaps TRBD2 (5 bases). The CDR3 covers 16 residues. CDR1 and CDR2 (germline): KGHDR, SFDVKD. V lost 1 base, J lost 4 bases, and 12 bases lay in between. The CDR3 sequence: CATSDFNPGITGELFF. CDR3 DNA sequence: TGTGCCACCAGTGATTTTAACCCGGGAATCACCGGGGAGCTGTTTTTT.

The rearrangement joins TRBV11-2 to TRBJ2-3; D might be TRBD2 (7 bases). Germline-derived CDR1 and CDR2 are SGHAT and FQNNGV. Between the trimmed V and J ends, which lost 5 bases and 4 bases, there was a span of 16 bases. This CDR3 spans 15 amino acids. The DNA for the CDR3 is TGTGCCAGCAGCCCGCCGGGGGGCGGGGCAGATACGCAGTATTTT. Encoded protein: CASSPPGGGADTQYF.

The gene calls are TRBV12-3 or TRBV12-4 and TRBJ2-3, with D perhaps matching TRBD1 (5 bases). V was shortened by 5 bases and J by 6 bases, with 12 bases between the two germline ends. This CDR3 is built from 13 residues. For the CDR3, the DNA is TGTGCCAGCAGTCCCAACTCAGGGGATACGCAGTATTTT. It specifies CASSPNSGDTQYF.

In this sample, this clonotype turned up many times. The chain couples TRBV11-2 to TRBJ2-3; D uncertain. Trimming took off 5 bases at V and 1 base at J, with 10 bases between the two ends. Germline V lookup: CDR1 SGHAT, CDR2 FQNNGV. This CDR3 is 14 amino acids long. DNA of the CDR3: TGTGCCAGCAGCCCAGACCCCCGCACAGATACGCAGTATTTT. It encodes CASSPDPRTDTQYF.

This clonotype was counted many times. The V call is TRBV12-3 or TRBV12-4, the J call TRBJ2-1; 10 nucleotides agree with TRBD2. Trimming took 4 bases from V and 8 from J; bases not matched to a gene: 8. CDR3 length: 15 amino acids. The CDR3 loop is CASSSGLAGAHEQFF. The CDR3 DNA follows: TGTGCCAGCAGTTCGGGGCTAGCGGGGGCCCATGAGCAGTTCTTC.

This chain joins TRBV9 and TRBJ1-1; unclear D gene. The CDR3 is 14 residues long. The germline CDR1 and CDR2 sequences are SGDLS and YYNGEE. The ends were cut back, 3 bases at V and 0 bases at J, with 9 bases in the middle. The CDR3 region has the DNA TGTGCCAGCAGCGACGGAAACATGAACACTGAAGCTTTCTTT. Residues: CASSDGNMNTEAFF.

This clonotype has a handful of counts. The J gene is TRBJ2-3, the V gene TRBV20-1; 14 positions match TRBD2. V dropped 2 bases and J dropped 5; count of bases not matched to a gene: 9. From germline, CDR1 is DFQATT and CDR2 SNEGSKA (reference sequence). The CDR3 is 17 residues long. Here the CDR3 DNA reads TGCAGTGCTAGATCTCCTGGACTAGCGGGGGGCCTAGATACGCAGTATTTT. Its translation is CSARSPGLAGGLDTQYF.

This clonotype came up a few times. This sequence joins TRBV6-6 and TRBJ2-3, with 8 nucleotides matching TRBD2. The CDR3 is 13 amino acids. Germline V gives CDR1 MNHNY, CDR2 SVGAGI (reference sequence). Losses at the gene ends were 7 bases for V and 6 bases for J; bases not matched to a gene: 6. The CDR3 spells CASTELAGDTQYF. CDR3 DNA sequence: TGTGCCAGCACGGAGCTAGCGGGCGATACGCAGTATTTT.

This clonotype has more than one count but fewer than ten. The chain couples TRBV7-9 to TRBJ2-7, with 7 bases matching TRBD1. V lost 4 bases and J lost 0; bases outside the gene matches: 9. CDR3 length: 16 residues. Germline V gene sequence: CDR1 SEHNR, CDR2 FQNEAQ (reference sequence). The CDR3 sequence is CASSWNRDRVSYEQYF. The DNA for the CDR3 is TGTGCCAGCAGCTGGAACCGGGACAGAGTCTCCTACGAGCAGTACTTC.

This clonotype was detected ten times or more. The chain employs TRBV15 and TRBJ1-4, with D maybe TRBD1 (5 bases). The CDR3 length is 17 residues. Germline V CDR1 and CDR2: LNHNV, YYDKDF (reference sequence). V lost 8 bases, J lost 12 bases, and 31 bases lay in between. CDR3 sequence: CATVAQGPLLYGSQLFF. CDR3 DNA sequence: TGTGCCACCGTTGCCCAGGGACCCTTGCTTTATGGATCACAACTGTTTTTT.

This chain uses TRBV27 with TRBJ2-7, with TRBD1 matching over 8 bases. This CDR3 is built from 14 residues. The junction had 4 bases not matched to a gene; V was cut back by 3 bases and J by 3 bases. CDR1 MNHEY and CDR2 SMNVEV come from the germline V gene (reference sequence). CDR3 loop: CASSLTGAGYEQYF. The CDR3 region has the DNA TGTGCCAGCAGTTTGACAGGGGCTGGCTACGAGCAGTACTTC.

This clonotype was detected many times. The chain employs TRBV24-1 and TRBJ2-1; 8 bases agree with TRBD1. V was pared by 4 bases and J by 0 bases, with 10 bases of the junction left unmatched. This CDR3 is 18 amino acids long. Germline V lookup: CDR1 KGHDR, CDR2 SFDVKD. CDR3 loop: CATSDPTHQGASYNEQFF. The CDR3 nucleotides are TGTGCCACCAGTGACCCTACGCATCAGGGGGCCTCCTACAATGAGCAGTTCTTC.

This clonotype was recorded a few times. V gene TRBV21-1 combines with J gene TRBJ2-1. TRBV21-1 is a pseudogene segment. The CDR3 extends over 16 amino acids. Written as DNA, the CDR3 is TGTGCCAGCAGCAAAGTAGGCAGTTTTCCCTACAATGAGCAGTTCTTC. As protein: CASSKVGSFPYNEQFF.

V gene TRBV18 combines with J gene TRBJ1-6, with TRBD1 matching 7 bases. This CDR3 is built from 15 residues. Germline values: CDR1 KGHSH, CDR2 LQKENI. The V gene end was trimmed by 3 bases and the J gene end by 4 bases; junction bases not matched to a gene: 3. CDR3 DNA sequence: TGTGCCAGCTCACCGGGACAGAATTATAATTCACCCCTCCACTTT. This gives the protein CASSPGQNYNSPLHF.

This rearrangement joins TRBV5-4 to TRBJ1-2; D ambiguous. Germline CDR1 SGHNT, CDR2 YYREEE (reference sequence). The CDR3 has 13 amino acids. Trimming pared 0 bases from V and 3 bases from J, leaving 6 bases between. The CDR3 region is CASSLGEDYGYTF. In nucleotides, the CDR3 is TGTGCCAGCAGCTTGGGGGAGGACTATGGCTACACCTTC.